Listed here are 12 T cell receptor beta chains from one sample, sequenced in a study of T cells in tuberculosis. Data came from immunoSEQ multiplex PCR; TCRdb stores just in-frame clones and leaves some out. Of thousands of clones listed, roughly 94% are singletons. Sequences were obtained from PBMCs. Receptor source: an adult with tuberculosis.

The chain uses TRBV5-1 and TRBJ2-5; 11 nucleotides match TRBD2. CDR1 is SGHRS and CDR2 is YFSETQ in the germline V gene. V shed 3 bases, J shed 4 bases, and the junction held 5 bases outside the gene matches. There are 15 residues in the CDR3. In DNA, the CDR3 is TGCGCCAGCAGCTGGGGGACTAGCGGCTCAGAGACCCAGTACTTC. Protein: CASSWGTSGSETQYF.

V gene TRBV11-2 combines with J gene TRBJ2-2; 12 bases align to TRBD1. The trim removed 5 bases at V and 5 bases at J, leaving 6 bases unmatched. The germline V gene has CDR1 SGHAT and CDR2 FQNNGV. The CDR3 consists of 16 residues. CDR3 nucleotide sequence: TGTGCCAGCAGCATGGGACAGGGGGCATTAACCGGGGAGCTGTTTTTT. It encodes CASSMGQGALTGELFF.

This rearrangement joins TRBV6-4 to TRBJ2-1; 8 nucleotides align to TRBD2. Looked up from germline, CDR1 is MRHNA and CDR2 is SNTAGT. The CDR3 runs 18 residues. J gave up 6 bases and V 2 bases, and 15 bases lay outside the gene matches. The DNA of the CDR3 is TGTGCCAGCAGTGACCCCAGGCAGCTGGCGGGAGGTTTCAATGAGCAGTTCTTC. It specifies CASSDPRQLAGGFNEQFF.

The CDR3 is CASSLVSQGEGYTF. The CDR3 nucleotides are TGCGCCAGCAGCTTGGTATCACAGGGGGAAGGCTACACCTTC. The chain joins TRBV5-1 to TRBJ1-2; 8 bases fit TRBD1. Looked up from germline, CDR1 is SGHRS and CDR2 is YFSETQ. The CDR3 spans 14 residues. The ends lost 0 bases at V and 8 bases at J; junction bases unmatched: 6.

The chain combines TRBV21-1 with TRBJ1-1; the table's D call, TRBD1, was not checked against the DNA. TRBV21-1 is given as a pseudogene. The CDR3 is 11 residues long. The CDR3 nucleotides are TGTGCCAGCAGAGGGGCAGGGGAAGCTTTCTTT. Protein sequence: CASRGAGEAFF.

The V and J genes are TRBV5-1 and TRBJ2-1; 7 bases are shared with TRBD1. CDR1 is SGHRS, CDR2 YFSETQ, per germline. The length of the CDR3 is 14 residues. The trim removed 2 bases at V and 5 bases at J, leaving 4 bases unmatched. CDR3 sequence: CASSFQGQDNEQFF. The CDR3 region has the DNA TGCGCCAGCAGCTTCCAAGGACAGGACAATGAGCAGTTCTTC.

The chain couples TRBV19 to TRBJ2-5; possibly TRBD2 for D (7 bases). This CDR3 is built from 14 residues. Trimming pared 5 bases from V and 5 bases from J, leaving 15 bases between. CDR1 and CDR2 from the germline V gene are LNHDA and SQIVND (reference sequence). CDR3 bases: TGTGCCAGTAGTGGGGCAGGGGAGGGGGAGACCCAGTACTTC. Amino acids: CASSGAGEGETQYF.

The chain uses TRBV19 and TRBJ1-2; TRBD1 agrees at 9 bases. Trimming removed 7 bases from V and 2 bases from J; junction bases left unmatched: 2. This CDR3 spans 13 amino acids. CDR1 is LNHDA and CDR2 is SQIVND in the germline V gene (reference sequence). CDR3 residues: CASMGTGNYGYTF. The CDR3 region has the DNA TGTGCCAGTATGGGGACAGGGAACTATGGCTACACCTTC.

The V gene is TRBV9, the J gene TRBJ2-2; possibly TRBD2 for D (5 bases). Trimming pared 0 bases from V and 1 base from J, leaving 10 bases between. The CDR3 has 16 residues. Germline V gives CDR1 SGDLS, CDR2 YYNGEE. DNA of the CDR3: TGTGCCAGCAGCGTAGAAGCCCGGGAGAACACCGGGGAGCTGTTTTTT. Translating gives CASSVEARENTGELFF.

The V gene is TRBV11-2, the J gene TRBJ2-1, with a possible D match to TRBD2 (6 bases). The V end was cut by 5 bases, the J end by 9 bases, with 14 bases between. Germline CDR1 and CDR2: SGHAT and FQNNGV. This CDR3 contains 13 residues. This chain's CDR3 is CASSPNNGGEQFF. The CDR3, as DNA: TGTGCCAGCAGCCCAAATAACGGGGGTGAGCAGTTCTTC.

The chain combines TRBV4-2 with TRBJ2-2; 7 positions match TRBD2. With 0 bases clipped from V and 5 bases from J, the junction kept 6 bases outside the gene matches. The CDR3 has 16 residues. From germline, CDR1 is LGHNA and CDR2 YNFKEQ. CDR3 loop: CASSQDQLAVTGELFF. CDR3 nucleotide sequence: TGTGCCAGCAGCCAAGATCAGCTAGCGGTAACCGGGGAGCTGTTTTTT.

This chain uses TRBV21-1 with TRBJ1-1; no check of the table's D call, TRBD1, against the DNA was made. TRBV21-1 is recorded as a pseudogene. The CDR3 is 16 amino acids. CDR3 DNA sequence: TGTGCCAGCAGCAAAGATCCCGACCCTGGGCACACTGAAGCTTTCTTT. This encodes CASSKDPDPGHTEAFF.